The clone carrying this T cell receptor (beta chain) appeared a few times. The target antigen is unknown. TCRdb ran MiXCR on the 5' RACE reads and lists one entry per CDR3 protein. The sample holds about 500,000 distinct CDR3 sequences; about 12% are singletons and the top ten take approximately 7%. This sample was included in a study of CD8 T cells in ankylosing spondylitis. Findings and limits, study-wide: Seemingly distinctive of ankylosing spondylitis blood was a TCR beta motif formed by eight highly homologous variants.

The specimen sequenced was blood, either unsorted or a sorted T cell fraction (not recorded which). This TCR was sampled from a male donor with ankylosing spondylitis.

CDR3 in DNA: TGCAGCGTTGTCTGGAGCGGGATGCAGGACAATGAGCAGTTCTTC. As protein: CSVVWSGMQDNEQFF. The chain employs TRBV29-1 and TRBJ2-1; 7 nucleotides align to TRBD2. The CDR3 extends over 15 amino acids. V lost 4 bases and J lost 5; bases outside the gene matches: 11. Germline V gives CDR1 SQVTM, CDR2 ANQGSEA.